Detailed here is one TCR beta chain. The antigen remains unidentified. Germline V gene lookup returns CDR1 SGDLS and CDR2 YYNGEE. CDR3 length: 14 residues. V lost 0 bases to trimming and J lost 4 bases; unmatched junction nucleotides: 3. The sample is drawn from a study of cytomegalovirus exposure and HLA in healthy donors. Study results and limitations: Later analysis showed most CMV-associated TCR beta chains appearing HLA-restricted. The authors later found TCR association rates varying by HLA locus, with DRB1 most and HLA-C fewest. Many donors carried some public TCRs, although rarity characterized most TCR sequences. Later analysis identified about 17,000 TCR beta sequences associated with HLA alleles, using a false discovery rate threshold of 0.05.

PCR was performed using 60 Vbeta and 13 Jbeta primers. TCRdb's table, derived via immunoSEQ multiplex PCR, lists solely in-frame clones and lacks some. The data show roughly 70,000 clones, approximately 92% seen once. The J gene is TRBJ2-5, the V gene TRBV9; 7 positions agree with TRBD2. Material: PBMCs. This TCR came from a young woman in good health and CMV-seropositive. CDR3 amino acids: CASSVAGGLETQYF. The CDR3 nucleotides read TGTGCCAGCAGCGTAGCGGGAGGACTAGAGACCCAGTACTTC. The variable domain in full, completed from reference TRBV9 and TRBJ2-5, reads DSGVTQTPKHLITATGQRVTLRCSPRSGDLSVYWYQQSLDQGLQFLIQYYNGEERAKGNILERFSAQQFPDLHSELNLSSLELGDSALYFCASSVAGGLETQYFGPGTRLLVL.